Listed below are T cell receptor beta chains from one sample, sequenced in a study of lymphopenia after photon versus proton radiotherapy. Clones were sequenced by immunoSEQ multiplex PCR, and TCRdb holds only the in-frame ones, with some missing. The sample contains 43,000 or so clones, less than 90% of which appear only once. Material: peripheral blood, obtained from a patient treated with photon-based radiotherapy. All receptors derive from a middle-aged man with gastric cancer. Each CDR3 is given with its conserved first and last residue. Fields, in order: CDR3 length, J gene, D gene, V gene, clone size, CDR3 protein, CDR3 DNA. D genes are given only for firm matches. The size entry is marked missing in some rows and otherwise reads once, few, many or a size class.

>13|TRBJ2-7|-|TRBV7-2|-
CASSLGMAGGQYF
TGTGCCAGCAGCTTAGGTATGGCCGGTGGGCAGTACTTC
>11|TRBJ2-7|-|TRBV20-1|-
CSARGAYEQYF
TGCAGTGCTAGAGGGGCATACGAGCAGTACTTC
>13|TRBJ2-5|-|TRBV7-3|-
CASSSGPQETQYF
TGTGCCAGCAGCTCGGGCCCCCAAGAGACCCAGTACTTC
>13|TRBJ1-1|-|TRBV7-3|-
CASSLLMNTEAFF
TGTGCCAGCAGCCTTCTGATGAACACTGAAGCTTTCTTT
>12|TRBJ2-7|-|TRBV25-1|-
CASRGGAREQYF
TGTGCCAGCAGAGGGGGGGCTAGAGAGCAGTACTTC
>12|TRBJ2-3|-|TRBV7-9|-
CASSVHRDTQYF
TGTGCCAGCAGCGTACATAGAGATACGCAGTATTTT
>11|TRBJ2-2|-|TRBV30|-
CAWSLLRELFF
TGTGCCTGGAGCCTCCTACGGGAGCTGTTTTTT
>14|TRBJ1-1|-|TRBV7-9|-
CASRAGASNTEAFF
TGTGCCAGCAGGGCAGGGGCCTCTAACACTGAAGCTTTCTTT
>12|TRBJ2-1|-|TRBV2|few
CASSKNYNEQFF
TGTGCCAGCAGTAAGAACTACAATGAGCAGTTCTTC
>14|TRBJ2-2|TRBD1|TRBV6-5|once
CASRDRVPTGELFF
TGTGCCAGCAGAGACAGGGTCCCCACCGGGGAGCTGTTTTTT
>15|TRBJ2-7|TRBD1|TRBV9|-
CASSVAPGQGYEQYF
TGTGCCAGCAGCGTAGCTCCGGGACAGGGTTACGAGCAGTACTTC
>16|TRBJ2-3|TRBD2|TRBV5-6|-
CASSLASGGTTDTQYF
TGTGCCAGCAGCTTGGCTAGCGGGGGTACCACAGATACGCAGTATTTT
>13|TRBJ1-3|-|TRBV7-2|medium-sized
CASQRGRGNTIYF
TGTGCCAGCCAGCGAGGGAGGGGAAACACCATATATTTT
>13|TRBJ2-1|-|TRBV5-4|-
CASRNTGYNEQFF
TGTGCCAGCAGGAACACAGGGTACAATGAGCAGTTCTTC
>14|TRBJ2-3|-|TRBV19|-
CASSMSDSTDTQYF
TGTGCCAGTAGTATGTCTGATAGCACAGATACGCAGTATTTT
>15|TRBJ2-7|TRBD2|TRBV19|-
CASSIGLAQPYEQYF
TGTGCCAGTAGTATCGGACTAGCGCAACCCTACGAGCAGTACTTC
>15|TRBJ2-2|-|TRBV4-1|-
CASSQEASYTGELFF
TGCGCCAGCAGCCAAGAGGCTTCGTACACCGGGGAGCTGTTTTTT
>16|TRBJ1-4|TRBD1|TRBV27|-
CASSLTRQGRNEKLFF
TGTGCCAGCAGTTTAACAAGACAGGGGAGGAATGAAAAACTGTTTTTT
>13|TRBJ1-3|TRBD1|TRBV2|-
CASSGQGGNTIYF
TGTGCCAGCAGCGGACAGGGAGGAAACACCATATATTTT
>16|TRBJ2-4|-|TRBV29-1|-
CSVAVGTSLAKNIQYF
TGCAGCGTCGCGGTGGGGACTTCACTAGCCAAAAACATTCAGTACTTC
>14|TRBJ2-5|TRBD2|TRBV11-3|few
CASSSRTSGETQYF
TGTGCCAGCAGCTCTCGGACTAGCGGGGAGACCCAGTACTTC
>12|TRBJ1-4|-|TRBV2|-
CASRRTNEKLFF
TGTGCCAGCAGGAGAACTAATGAAAAACTGTTTTTT
>15|TRBJ1-5|-|TRBV27|-
CASSLSWQANQPQHF
TGTGCCAGCAGTTTATCGTGGCAGGCCAATCAGCCCCAGCATTTT
>14|TRBJ2-7|TRBD1|TRBV11-1|-
CASSTGTGPYEQYF
TGTGCCAGCAGCACGGGGACAGGCCCTTACGAGCAGTACTTC
>12|TRBJ1-2|TRBD1|TRBV2|-
CASSLTGVGYTF
TGTGCCAGCAGTTTGACAGGGGTTGGCTACACCTTC
>17|TRBJ2-7|-|TRBV5-3|once
CARSLVSAWRGNREQYF
TGTGCCAGAAGCTTGGTATCCGCATGGCGGGGTAATCGGGAGCAGTACTTC
>15|TRBJ1-2|-|TRBV5-4|-
CASSLLGTANYGYTF
TGTGCCAGCAGCTTACTAGGGACCGCCAACTATGGCTACACCTTC
>14|TRBJ2-6|-|TRBV7-3|-
CASSENSGANVLTF
TGTGCCAGCAGCGAAAACTCTGGGGCCAACGTCCTGACTTTC
>15|TRBJ1-2|TRBD1|TRBV27|-
CASSLNRGNNYGYTF
TGTGCCAGCAGCCTGAACAGGGGGAATAACTATGGCTACACCTTC
>13|TRBJ2-7|-|TRBV29-1|-
CSAQAGTDYEQYF
TGCAGCGCCCAGGCGGGGACAGACTACGAGCAGTACTTC
>13|TRBJ1-2|TRBD1|TRBV9|-
CASSLTGGQSYTF
TGTGCCAGCAGCCTGACAGGGGGACAAAGCTACACCTTC
>16|TRBJ2-7|TRBD2|TRBV4-2|-
CASSPDAGGDSYEQYF
TGTGCCAGCAGCCCGGACGCGGGAGGGGATTCCTACGAGCAGTACTTC
>13|TRBJ1-4|-|TRBV7-9|-
CASSLGQSEKLFF
TGTGCCAGCAGCTTAGGACAGTCTGAAAAACTGTTTTTT
>15|TRBJ2-2|-|TRBV9|-
CASSAEVGNTGELFF
TGTGCCAGCAGCGCGGAGGTAGGGAACACCGGGGAGCTGTTTTTT
>20|TRBJ2-6|-|TRBV9|-
CASSVHLVTGPATGANVLTF
TGTGCCAGCAGCGTACATTTGGTGACAGGCCCCGCAACTGGGGCCAACGTCCTGACTTTC
>15|TRBJ1-4|TRBD1|TRBV4-3|-
CASSLNRGLGEKLFF
TGCGCCAGCAGCCTAAACAGGGGGCTGGGTGAAAAACTGTTTTTT
>12|TRBJ2-7|-|TRBV10-3|-
CAISDQAYEQYF
TGTGCCATCAGTGACCAAGCGTACGAGCAGTACTTC